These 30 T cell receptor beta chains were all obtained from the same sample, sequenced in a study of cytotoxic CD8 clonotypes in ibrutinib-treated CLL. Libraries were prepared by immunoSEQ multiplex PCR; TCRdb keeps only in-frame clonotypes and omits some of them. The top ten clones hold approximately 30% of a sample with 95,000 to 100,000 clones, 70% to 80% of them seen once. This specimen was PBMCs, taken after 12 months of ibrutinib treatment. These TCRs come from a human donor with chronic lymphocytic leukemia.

This CDR3 is CASSSTGGYRDEQFF. In DNA form, the CDR3 reads TGCGCCAGCAGCTCCACAGGGGGCTACAGGGATGAGCAGTTCTTC. This rearrangement joins TRBV5-1 to TRBJ2-1; 9 bases map to TRBD1. Germline assignment: CDR1 SGHRS and CDR2 YFSETQ. Losses at the gene ends were 3 bases for V and 8 bases for J; bases not matched to a gene: 9. This CDR3 comprises 15 residues.

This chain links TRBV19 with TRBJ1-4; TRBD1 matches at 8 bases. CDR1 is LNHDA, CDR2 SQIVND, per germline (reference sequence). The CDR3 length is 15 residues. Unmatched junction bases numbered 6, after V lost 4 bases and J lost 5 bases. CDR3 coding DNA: TGTGCCAGTAGTAGAGGACAGGGTGAAAATGAAAAACTGTTTTTT. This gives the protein CASSRGQGENEKLFF.

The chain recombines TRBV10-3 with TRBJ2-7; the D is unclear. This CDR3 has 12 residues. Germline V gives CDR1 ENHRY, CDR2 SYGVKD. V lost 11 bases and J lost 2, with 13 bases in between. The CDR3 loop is CAVAKGTYEQYF. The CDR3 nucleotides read TGTGCCGTCGCGAAGGGCACCTACGAGCAGTACTTC.

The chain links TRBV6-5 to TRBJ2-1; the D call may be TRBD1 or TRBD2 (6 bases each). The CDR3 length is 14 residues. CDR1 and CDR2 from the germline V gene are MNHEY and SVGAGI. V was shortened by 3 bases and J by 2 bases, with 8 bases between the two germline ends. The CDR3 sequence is CASSYRGPYNEQFF. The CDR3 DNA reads TGTGCCAGCAGTTATCGGGGGCCCTACAATGAGCAGTTCTTC.

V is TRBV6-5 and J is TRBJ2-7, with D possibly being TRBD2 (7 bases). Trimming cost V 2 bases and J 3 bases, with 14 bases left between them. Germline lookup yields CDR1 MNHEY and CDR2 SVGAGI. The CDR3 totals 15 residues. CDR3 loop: CASSYGGGGGYEQYF. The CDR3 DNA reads TGTGCCAGCAGTTACGGTGGAGGGGGGGGCTACGAGCAGTACTTC.

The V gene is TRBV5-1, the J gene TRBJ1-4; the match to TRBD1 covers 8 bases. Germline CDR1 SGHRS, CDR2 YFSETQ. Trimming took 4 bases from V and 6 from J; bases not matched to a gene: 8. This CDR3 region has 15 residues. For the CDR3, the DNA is TGCGCCAGCAGCACCACAGGGGGGGTCGATGAAAAACTGTTTTTT. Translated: CASSTTGGVDEKLFF.

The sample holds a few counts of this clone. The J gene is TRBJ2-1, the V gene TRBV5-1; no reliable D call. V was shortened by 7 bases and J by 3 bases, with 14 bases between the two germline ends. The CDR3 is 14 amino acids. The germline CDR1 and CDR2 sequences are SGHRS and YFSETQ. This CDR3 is CASSSLPDYNEQFF. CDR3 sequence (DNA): TGCGCCAGCTCCTCTTTACCAGACTACAATGAGCAGTTCTTC.

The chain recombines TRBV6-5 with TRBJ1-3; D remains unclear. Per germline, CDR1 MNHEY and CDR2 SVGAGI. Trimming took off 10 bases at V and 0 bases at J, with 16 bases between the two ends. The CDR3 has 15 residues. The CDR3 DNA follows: TGTGCCATCGGGCCTGGGCCGCACTCTGGAAACACCATATATTTT. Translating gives CAIGPGPHSGNTIYF.

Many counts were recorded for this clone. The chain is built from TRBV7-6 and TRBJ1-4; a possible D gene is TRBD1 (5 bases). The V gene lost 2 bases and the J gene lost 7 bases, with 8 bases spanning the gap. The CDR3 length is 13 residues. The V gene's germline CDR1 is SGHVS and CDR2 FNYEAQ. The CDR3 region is CASSLTQGEKLFF. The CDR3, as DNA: TGTGCCAGCAGCTTAACTCAGGGTGAAAAACTGTTTTTT. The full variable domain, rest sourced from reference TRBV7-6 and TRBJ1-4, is GAGVSQSPRYKVTKRGQDVALRCDPISGHVSLYWYRQALGQGPEFLTYFNYEAQQDKSGLPNDRFSAERPEGSISTLTIQRTEQRDSAMYRCASSLTQGEKLFFGSGTQLSVL.

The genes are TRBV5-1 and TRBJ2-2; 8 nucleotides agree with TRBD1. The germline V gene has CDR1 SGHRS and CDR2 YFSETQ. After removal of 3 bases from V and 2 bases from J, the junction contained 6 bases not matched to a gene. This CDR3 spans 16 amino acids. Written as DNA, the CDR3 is TGCGCCAGCAGCTCTTCCAGGGGGCCCAACACCGGGGAGCTGTTTTTT. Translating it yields CASSSSRGPNTGELFF. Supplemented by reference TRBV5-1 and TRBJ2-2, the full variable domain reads KAGVTQTPRYLIKTRGQQVTLSCSPISGHRSVSWYQQTPGQGLQFLFEYFSETQRNKGNFPGRFSGRQFSNSRSEMNVSTLELGDSALYLCASSSSRGPNTGELFFGEGSRLTVL.

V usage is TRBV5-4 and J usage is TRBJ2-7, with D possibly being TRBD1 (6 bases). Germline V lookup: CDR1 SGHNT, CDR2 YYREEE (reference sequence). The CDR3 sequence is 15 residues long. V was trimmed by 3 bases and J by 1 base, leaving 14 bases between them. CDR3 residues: CASSSSGTKSYEQYF. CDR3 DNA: TGTGCCAGCAGCTCCTCCGGGACAAAATCCTACGAGCAGTACTTC.

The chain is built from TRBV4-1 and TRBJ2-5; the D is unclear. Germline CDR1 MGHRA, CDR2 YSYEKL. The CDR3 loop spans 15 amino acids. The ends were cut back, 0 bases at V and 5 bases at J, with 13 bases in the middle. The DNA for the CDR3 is TGCGCCAGCAGCCAAGACGGCTGGGGTCAGGAGACCCAGTACTTC. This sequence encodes CASSQDGWGQETQYF.

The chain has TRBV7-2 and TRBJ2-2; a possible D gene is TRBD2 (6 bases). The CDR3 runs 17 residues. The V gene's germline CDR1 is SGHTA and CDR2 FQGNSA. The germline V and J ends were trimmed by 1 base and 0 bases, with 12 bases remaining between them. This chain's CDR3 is CASSLDPEGSNTGELFF. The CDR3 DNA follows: TGTGCCAGCAGCTTAGACCCGGAGGGGTCGAACACCGGGGAGCTGTTTTTT.

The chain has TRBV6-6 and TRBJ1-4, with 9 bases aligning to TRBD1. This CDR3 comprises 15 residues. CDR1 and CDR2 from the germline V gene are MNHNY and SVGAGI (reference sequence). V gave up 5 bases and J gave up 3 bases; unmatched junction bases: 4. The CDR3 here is CASSPGQGPNEKLFF. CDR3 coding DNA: TGTGCCAGCAGTCCCGGACAGGGGCCTAATGAAAAACTGTTTTTT.

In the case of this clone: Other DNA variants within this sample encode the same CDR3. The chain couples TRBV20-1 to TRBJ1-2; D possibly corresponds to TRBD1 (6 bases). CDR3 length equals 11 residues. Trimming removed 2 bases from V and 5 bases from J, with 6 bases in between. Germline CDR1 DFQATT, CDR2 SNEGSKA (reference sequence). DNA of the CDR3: TGCAGTGCTAGACAGGGGTATGGCTACACCTTC. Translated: CSARQGYGYTF.

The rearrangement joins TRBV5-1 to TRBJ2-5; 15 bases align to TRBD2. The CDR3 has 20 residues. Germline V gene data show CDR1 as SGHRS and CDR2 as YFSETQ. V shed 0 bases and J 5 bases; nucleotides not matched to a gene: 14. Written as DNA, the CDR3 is TGCGCCAGCAGCTTGGCCGTCTGGACTAGCGGGGGGGCTGGCGGGGAGACCCAGTACTTC. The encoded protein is CASSLAVWTSGGAGGETQYF.

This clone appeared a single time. CDR3 coding DNA: TGCGCCAGCAGTCAATCGGGACGGAGTTTGTACTCCTATAATTCACCCCTCCACTTT. It codes for CASSQSGRSLYSYNSPLHF. The rearrangement uses TRBV23-1 and TRBJ1-6, with D perhaps matching TRBD1 (5 bases). TRBV23-1 is sorted into the ORF group, with uncertain function. V lost 0 bases to trimming and J lost 0 bases, with 15 bases between them. The CDR3 has 19 amino acids.

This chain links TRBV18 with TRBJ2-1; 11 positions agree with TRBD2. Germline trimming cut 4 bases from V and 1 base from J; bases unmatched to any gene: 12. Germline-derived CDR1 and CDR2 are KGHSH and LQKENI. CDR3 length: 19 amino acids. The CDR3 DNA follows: TGTGCCAGCTCACGAGGGACTAGCGGTTACCGAACGTCCTACAATGAGCAGTTCTTC. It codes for CASSRGTSGYRTSYNEQFF.

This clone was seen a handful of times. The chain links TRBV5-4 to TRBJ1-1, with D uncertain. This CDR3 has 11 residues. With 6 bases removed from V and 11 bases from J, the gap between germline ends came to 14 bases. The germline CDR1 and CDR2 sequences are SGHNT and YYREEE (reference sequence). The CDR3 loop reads CASIFAARAFF. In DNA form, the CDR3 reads TGTGCCAGCATCTTTGCCGCCCGTGCTTTCTTT.

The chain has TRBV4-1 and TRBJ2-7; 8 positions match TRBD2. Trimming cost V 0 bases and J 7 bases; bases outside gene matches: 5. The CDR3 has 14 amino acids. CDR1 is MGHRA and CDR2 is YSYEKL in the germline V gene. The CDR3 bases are TGCGCCAGCAGCCAAGATTGGACTAGCCAAGAGCAGTACTTC. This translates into CASSQDWTSQEQYF.

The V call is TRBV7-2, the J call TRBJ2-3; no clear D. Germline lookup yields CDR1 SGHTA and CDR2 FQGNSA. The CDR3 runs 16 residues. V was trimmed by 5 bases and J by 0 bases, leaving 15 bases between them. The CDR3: CASSVIALISTDTQYF. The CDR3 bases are TGTGCCAGCAGCGTTATAGCACTAATCAGCACAGATACGCAGTATTTT.

The CDR3 protein is CASSFAAAEAAYEQYF. CDR3 nucleotides: TGTGCCAGCAGCTTCGCCGCGGCCGAAGCCGCCTACGAGCAGTACTTC. The rearrangement joins TRBV7-2 to TRBJ2-7; D ambiguous. V was pared by 3 bases and J by 2 bases, with 17 bases between. This CDR3 has 16 amino acids. Germline CDR1 is SGHTA and CDR2 is FQGNSA.

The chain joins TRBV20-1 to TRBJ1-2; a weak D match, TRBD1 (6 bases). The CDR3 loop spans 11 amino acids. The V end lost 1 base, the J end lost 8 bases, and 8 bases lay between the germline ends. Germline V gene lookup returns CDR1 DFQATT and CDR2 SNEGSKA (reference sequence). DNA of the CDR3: TGCAGTGCTAGAGGGACAGTCGGCTACACCTTC. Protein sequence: CSARGTVGYTF.

The CDR3 here is CASSRRTSGGAADTQYF. The CDR3 DNA follows: TGTGCCAGCAGCCGGAGGACTAGCGGGGGGGCGGCAGATACGCAGTATTTT. The rearrangement links TRBV5-4 to TRBJ2-3; the match to TRBD2 covers 15 bases. With 4 bases clipped from V and 4 bases from J, the junction kept 7 bases outside the gene matches. Germline CDR1 reads SGHNT; CDR2 reads YYREEE (reference sequence). There are 17 residues in the CDR3.

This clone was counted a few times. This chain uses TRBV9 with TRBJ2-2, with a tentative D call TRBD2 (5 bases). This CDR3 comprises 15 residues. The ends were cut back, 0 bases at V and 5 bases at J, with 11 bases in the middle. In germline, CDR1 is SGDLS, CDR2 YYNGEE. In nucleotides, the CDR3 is TGTGCCAGCAGCGTAGTTGGCCCGGGAACCGGGGAGCTGTTTTTT. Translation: CASSVVGPGTGELFF.

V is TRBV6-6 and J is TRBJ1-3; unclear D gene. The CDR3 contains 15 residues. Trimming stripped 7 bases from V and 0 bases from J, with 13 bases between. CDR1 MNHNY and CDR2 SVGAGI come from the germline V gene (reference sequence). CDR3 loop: CASTNQGFSGNTIYF. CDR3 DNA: TGTGCCAGCACCAACCAAGGCTTCTCTGGAAACACCATATATTTT.

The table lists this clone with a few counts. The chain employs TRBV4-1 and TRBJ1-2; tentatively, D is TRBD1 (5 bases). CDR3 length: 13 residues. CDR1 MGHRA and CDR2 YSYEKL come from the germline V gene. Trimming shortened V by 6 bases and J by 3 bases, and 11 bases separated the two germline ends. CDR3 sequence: CASSELGDYGYTF. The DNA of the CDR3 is TGCGCCAGCAGTGAGCTGGGGGACTATGGCTACACCTTC.

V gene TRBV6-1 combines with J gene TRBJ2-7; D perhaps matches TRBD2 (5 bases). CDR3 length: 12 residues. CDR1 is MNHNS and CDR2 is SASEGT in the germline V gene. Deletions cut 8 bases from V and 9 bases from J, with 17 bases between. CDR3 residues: CASGPGIGWQYF. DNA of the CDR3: TGTGCCAGCGGGCCGGGGATAGGGTGGCAGTACTTC.

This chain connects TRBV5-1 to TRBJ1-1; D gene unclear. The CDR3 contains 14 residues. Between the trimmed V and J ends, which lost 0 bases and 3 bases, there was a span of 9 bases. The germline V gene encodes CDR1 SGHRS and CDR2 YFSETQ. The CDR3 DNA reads TGCGCCAGCAGCTTGGCCGGGCCATACACTGAAGCTTTCTTT. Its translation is CASSLAGPYTEAFF.

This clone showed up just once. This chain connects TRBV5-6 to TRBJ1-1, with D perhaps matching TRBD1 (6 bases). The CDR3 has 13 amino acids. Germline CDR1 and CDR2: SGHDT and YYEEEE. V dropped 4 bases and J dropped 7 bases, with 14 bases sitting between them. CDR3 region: CASSPDSSIEAFF. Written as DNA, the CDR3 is TGTGCCAGCAGCCCGGACAGTAGTATTGAAGCTTTCTTT.